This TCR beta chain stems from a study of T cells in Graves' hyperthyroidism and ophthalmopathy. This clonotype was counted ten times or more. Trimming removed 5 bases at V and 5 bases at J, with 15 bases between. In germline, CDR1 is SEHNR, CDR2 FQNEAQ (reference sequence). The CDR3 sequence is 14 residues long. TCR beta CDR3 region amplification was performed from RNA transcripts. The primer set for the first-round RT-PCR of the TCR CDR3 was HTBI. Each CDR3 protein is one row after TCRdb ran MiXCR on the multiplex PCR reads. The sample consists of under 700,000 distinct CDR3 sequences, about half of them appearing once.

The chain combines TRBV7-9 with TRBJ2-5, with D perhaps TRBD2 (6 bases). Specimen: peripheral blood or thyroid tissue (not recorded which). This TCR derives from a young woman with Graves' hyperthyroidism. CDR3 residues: CASSAWRGEETQYF. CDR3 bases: TGTGCCAGCAGCGCGTGGAGGGGAGAGGAGACCCAGTACTTC.